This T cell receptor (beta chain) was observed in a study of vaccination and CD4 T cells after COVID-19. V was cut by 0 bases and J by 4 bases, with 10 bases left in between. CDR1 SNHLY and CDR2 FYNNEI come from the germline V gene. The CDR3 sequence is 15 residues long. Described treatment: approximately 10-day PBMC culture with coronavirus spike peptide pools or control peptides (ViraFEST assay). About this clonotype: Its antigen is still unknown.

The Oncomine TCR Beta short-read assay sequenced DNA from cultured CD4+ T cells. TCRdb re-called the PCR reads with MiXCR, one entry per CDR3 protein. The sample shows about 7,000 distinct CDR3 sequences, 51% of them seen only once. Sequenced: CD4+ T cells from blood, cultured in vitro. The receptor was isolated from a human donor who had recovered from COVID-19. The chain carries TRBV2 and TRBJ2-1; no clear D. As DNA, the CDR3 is TGTGCCAGCAGTGAAGCGACCGGCCCTTACAATGAGCAGTTCTTC. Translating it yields CASSEATGPYNEQFF.